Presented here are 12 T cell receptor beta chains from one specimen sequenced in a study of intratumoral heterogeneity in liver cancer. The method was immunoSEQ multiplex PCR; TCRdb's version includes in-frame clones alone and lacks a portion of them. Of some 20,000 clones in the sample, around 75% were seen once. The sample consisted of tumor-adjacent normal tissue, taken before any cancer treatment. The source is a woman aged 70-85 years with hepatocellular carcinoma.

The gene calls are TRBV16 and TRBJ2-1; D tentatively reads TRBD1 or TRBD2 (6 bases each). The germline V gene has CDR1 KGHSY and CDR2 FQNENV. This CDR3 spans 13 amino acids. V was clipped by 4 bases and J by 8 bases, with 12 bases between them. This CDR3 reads CASSRPGAHEQFF. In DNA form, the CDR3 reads TGTGCCAGCAGCCGACCGGGGGCCCATGAGCAGTTCTTC.

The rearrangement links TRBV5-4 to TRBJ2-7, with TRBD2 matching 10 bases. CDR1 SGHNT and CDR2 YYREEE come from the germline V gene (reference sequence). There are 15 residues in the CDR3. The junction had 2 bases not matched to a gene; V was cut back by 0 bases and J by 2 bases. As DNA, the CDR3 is TGTGCCAGCAGCTTGGGTAGCGGGAGGACCTACGAGCAGTACTTC. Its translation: CASSLGSGRTYEQYF.

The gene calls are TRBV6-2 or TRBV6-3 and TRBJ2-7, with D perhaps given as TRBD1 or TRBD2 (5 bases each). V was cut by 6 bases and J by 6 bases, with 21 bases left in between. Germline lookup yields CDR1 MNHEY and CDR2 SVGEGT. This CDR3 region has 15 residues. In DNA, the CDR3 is TGTGCCAGCAGCCGCACCGGGACCCGGACGACCGAGCAGTACTTC. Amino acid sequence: CASSRTGTRTTEQYF.

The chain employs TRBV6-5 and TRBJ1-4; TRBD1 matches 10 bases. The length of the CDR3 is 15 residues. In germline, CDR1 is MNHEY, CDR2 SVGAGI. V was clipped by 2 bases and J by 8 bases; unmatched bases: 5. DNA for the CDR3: TGTGCCAGCAGTTACGGGACAGGGGTTAGGGAAAAACTGTTTTTT. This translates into CASSYGTGVREKLFF.

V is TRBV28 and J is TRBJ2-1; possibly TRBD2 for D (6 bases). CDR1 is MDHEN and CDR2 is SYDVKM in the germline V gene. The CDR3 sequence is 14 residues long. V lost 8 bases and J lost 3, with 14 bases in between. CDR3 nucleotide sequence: TGTGCCAGCCAAGGGGCGGGGAGCTACAATGAGCAGTTCTTC. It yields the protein CASQGAGSYNEQFF.

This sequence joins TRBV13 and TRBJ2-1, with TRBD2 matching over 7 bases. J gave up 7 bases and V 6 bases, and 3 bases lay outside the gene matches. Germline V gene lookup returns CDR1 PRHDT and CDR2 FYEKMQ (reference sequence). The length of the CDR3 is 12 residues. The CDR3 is CASRGLVNEQFF. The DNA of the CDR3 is TGTGCCAGCAGAGGACTAGTTAATGAGCAGTTCTTC. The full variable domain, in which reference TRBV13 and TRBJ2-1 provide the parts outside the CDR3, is AAGVIQSPRHLIKEKRETATLKCYPIPRHDTVYWYQQGPGQDPQFLISFYEKMQSDKGSIPDRFSAQQFSDYHSELNMSSLELGDSALYFCASRGLVNEQFFGPGTRLTVL.

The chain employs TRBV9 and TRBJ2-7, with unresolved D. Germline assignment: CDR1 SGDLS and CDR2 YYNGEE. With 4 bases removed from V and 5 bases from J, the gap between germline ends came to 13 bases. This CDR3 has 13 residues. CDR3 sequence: CASSSSTLDEQYF. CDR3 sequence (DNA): TGTGCCAGCAGCTCCTCGACATTGGACGAGCAGTACTTC.

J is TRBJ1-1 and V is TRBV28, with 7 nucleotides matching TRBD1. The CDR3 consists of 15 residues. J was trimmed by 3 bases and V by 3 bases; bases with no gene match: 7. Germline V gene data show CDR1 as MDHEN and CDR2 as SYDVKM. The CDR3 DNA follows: TGTGCCAGCAGTTTTTGGGACAGCATTGACACTGAAGCTTTCTTT. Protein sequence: CASSFWDSIDTEAFF.

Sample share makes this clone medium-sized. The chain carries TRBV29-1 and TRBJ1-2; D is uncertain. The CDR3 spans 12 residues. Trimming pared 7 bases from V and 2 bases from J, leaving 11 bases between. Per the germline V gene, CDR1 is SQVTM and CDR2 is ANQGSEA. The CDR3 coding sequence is TGCAGCGCACGGGCCGAAAACTATGGCTACACCTTC. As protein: CSARAENYGYTF. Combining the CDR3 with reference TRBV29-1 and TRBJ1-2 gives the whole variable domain SAVISQKPSRDICQRGTSLTIQCQVDSQVTMMFWYRQQPGQSLTLIATANQGSEATYESGFVIDKFPISRPNLTFSTLTVSNMSPEDSSIYLCSARAENYGYTFGSGTRLTVV.

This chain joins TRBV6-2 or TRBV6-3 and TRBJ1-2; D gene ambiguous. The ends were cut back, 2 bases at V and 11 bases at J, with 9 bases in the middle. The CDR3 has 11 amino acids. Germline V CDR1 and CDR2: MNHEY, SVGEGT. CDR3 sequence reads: CASSYPSPYTF. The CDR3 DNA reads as TGTGCCAGCAGTTACCCCTCACCGTACACCTTC.

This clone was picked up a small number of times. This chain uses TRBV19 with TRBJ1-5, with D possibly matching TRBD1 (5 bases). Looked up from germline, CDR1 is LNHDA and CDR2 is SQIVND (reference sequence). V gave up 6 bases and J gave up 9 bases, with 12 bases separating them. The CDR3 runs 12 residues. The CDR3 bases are TGTGCCAGTAGGTTCTCCGGGGGGCCCCAGCATTTT. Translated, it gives CASRFSGGPQHF.

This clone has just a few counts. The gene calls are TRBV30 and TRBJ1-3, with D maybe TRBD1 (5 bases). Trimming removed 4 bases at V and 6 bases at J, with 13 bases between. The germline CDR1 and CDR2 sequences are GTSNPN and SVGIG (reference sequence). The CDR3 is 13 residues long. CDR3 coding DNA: TGTGCCTGGACTCGGGGACGCGAAAACACCATATATTTT. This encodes CAWTRGRENTIYF.